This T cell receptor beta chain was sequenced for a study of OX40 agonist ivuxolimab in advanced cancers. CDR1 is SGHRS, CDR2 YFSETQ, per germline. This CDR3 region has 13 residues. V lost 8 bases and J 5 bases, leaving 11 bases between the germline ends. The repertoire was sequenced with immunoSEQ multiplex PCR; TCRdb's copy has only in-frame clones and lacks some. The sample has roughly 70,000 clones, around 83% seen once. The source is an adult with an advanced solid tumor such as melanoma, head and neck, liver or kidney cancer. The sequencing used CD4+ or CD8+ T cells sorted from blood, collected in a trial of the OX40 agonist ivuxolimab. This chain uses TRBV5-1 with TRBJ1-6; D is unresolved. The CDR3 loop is CASTGRDNSPLHF. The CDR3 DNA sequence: TGCGCCAGTACCGGGCGGGATAATTCACCCCTCCACTTT.